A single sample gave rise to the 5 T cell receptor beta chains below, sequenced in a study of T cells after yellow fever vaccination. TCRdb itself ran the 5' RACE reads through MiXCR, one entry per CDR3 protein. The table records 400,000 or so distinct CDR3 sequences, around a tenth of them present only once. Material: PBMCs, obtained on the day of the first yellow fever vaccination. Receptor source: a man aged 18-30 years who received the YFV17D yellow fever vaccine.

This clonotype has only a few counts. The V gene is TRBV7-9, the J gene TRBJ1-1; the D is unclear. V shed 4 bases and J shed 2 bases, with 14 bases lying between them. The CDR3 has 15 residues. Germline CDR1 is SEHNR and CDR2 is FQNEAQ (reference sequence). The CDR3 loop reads CASSSSVVGNTEAFF. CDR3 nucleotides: TGTGCCAGCAGCTCCTCGGTCGTCGGTAACACTGAAGCTTTCTTT.

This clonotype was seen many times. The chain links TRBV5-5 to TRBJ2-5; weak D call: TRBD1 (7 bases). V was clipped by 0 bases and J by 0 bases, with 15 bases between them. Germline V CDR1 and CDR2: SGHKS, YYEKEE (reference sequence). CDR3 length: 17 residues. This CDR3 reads CASSLGQGGHYQETQYF. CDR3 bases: TGTGCCAGCAGCTTGGGCCAGGGGGGACACTACCAAGAGACCCAGTACTTC.

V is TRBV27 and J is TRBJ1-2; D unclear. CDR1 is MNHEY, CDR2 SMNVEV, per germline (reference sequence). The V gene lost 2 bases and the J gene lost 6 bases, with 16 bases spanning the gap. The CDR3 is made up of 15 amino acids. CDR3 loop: CASSLAPEPHHGYTF. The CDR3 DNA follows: TGTGCCAGCAGTTTAGCCCCGGAACCGCACCATGGCTACACCTTC.

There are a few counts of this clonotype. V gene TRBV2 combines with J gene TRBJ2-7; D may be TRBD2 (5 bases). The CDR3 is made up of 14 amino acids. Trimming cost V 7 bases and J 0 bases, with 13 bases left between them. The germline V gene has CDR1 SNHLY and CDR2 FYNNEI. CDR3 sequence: CASTPGDYSYEQYF. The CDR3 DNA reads TGTGCCAGCACTCCCGGGGATTACTCCTACGAGCAGTACTTC. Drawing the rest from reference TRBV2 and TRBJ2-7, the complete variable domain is EPEVTQTPSHQVTQMGQEVILRCVPISNHLYFYWYRQILGQKVEFLVSFYNNEISEKSEIFDDQFSVERPDGSNFTLKIRSTKLEDSAMYFCASTPGDYSYEQYFGPGTRLTVT.

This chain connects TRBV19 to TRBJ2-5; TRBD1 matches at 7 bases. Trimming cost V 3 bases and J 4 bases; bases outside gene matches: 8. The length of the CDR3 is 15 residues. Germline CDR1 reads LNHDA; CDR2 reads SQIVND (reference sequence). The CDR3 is CASSIVTGRGETQYF. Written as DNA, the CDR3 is TGTGCCAGTAGTATTGTGACAGGGAGAGGAGAGACCCAGTACTTC.